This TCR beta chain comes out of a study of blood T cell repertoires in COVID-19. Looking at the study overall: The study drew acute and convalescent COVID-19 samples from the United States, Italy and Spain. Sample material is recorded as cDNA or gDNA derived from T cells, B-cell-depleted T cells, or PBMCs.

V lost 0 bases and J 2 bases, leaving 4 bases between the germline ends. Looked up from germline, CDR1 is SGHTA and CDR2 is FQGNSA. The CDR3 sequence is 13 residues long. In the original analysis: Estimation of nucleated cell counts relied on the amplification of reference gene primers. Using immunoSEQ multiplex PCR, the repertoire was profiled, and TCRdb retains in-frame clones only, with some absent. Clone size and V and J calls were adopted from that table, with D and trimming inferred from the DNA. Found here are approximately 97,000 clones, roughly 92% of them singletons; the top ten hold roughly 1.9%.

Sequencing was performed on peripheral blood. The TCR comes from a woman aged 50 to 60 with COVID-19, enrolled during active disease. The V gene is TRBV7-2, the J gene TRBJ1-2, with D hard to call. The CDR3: CASSLARNYGYTF. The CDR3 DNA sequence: TGTGCCAGCAGCTTAGCCAGGAACTATGGCTACACCTTC.